A single TCR beta chain is shown here with its context. The source of the sample is a study of blood T cell repertoires in COVID-19. Here immunoSEQ multiplex PCR was the method, and the copy in TCRdb shows in-frame clones only, minus some. The sample gives nearly 70,000 clones, more than 85% of which show up once; roughly 7.3% is in the top ten. The germline V gene encodes CDR1 GTSNPN and CDR2 SVGIG (reference sequence). The J segment lost 4 bases and the V segment lost 5 bases, leaving 10 bases of the junction unmatched. This CDR3 has 15 residues. Sequencing was performed on peripheral blood. The chain combines TRBV30 with TRBJ2-3, with TRBD1 matching 9 bases. This TCR derives from a middle-aged man with COVID-19, enrolled during active disease. DNA for the CDR3: TGTGCCTGGGCTAGGGACAGGGTGGGAGCAGATACGCAGTATTTT. Translating it yields CAWARDRVGADTQYF.